The clone carrying this T cell receptor beta chain was seen a handful of times. The sample comes from a study of T cells in Graves' hyperthyroidism and ophthalmopathy. TCR beta CDR3 regions were amplified from RNA. The HTBI primer set was used in a first-round RT-PCR of the TCR CDR3. One entry per CDR3 protein, called by TCRdb with MiXCR from the multiplex PCR reads. The sample records about 370,000 distinct CDR3 sequences, roughly 15% being singletons. V was clipped by 8 bases and J by 1 base, with 11 bases between them. The CDR3 has 13 amino acids. Germline V CDR1 and CDR2: MNHNS, SASEGT. The TCR originated in a woman between 55 and 75 years old with Graves' ophthalmopathy. The sequenced sample was blood. J is TRBJ1-2 and V is TRBV6-1; D is ambiguous. The CDR3 spells CASGKNYNYGYTF. DNA of the CDR3: TGTGCCAGCGGGAAAAATTATAACTATGGCTACACCTTC.